The T cell receptor beta chain described here comes from a study of blood T cell repertoires in COVID-19. Study at large: Samples taken during acute and convalescent COVID-19 were collected in the United States, Italy and Spain.

J gave up 7 bases and V 5 bases, and 19 bases lay outside the gene matches. The germline V gene has CDR1 LNHDA and CDR2 SQIVND (reference sequence). The CDR3 extends over 20 amino acids. In the original analysis: Reference gene primer amplification yielded estimated nucleated cell counts. The protocol was immunoSEQ multiplex PCR, while the TCRdb copy is restricted to in-frame clones and leaves out a portion. That table is the source of V, J and clone size, and D and trimming were worked out from the DNA. The sample carries tens of thousands of clones, about 87% recorded once. The Seattle site enrolled patients during active infection and followed them longitudinally.

The chain employs TRBV19 and TRBJ1-6, with 11 bases lining up with TRBD1. The sequence came from a man aged 35-49 years with COVID-19, enrolled during active disease. Input material: peripheral blood. CDR3 bases: TGTGCCAGTAGTGGAATCACTCCCAAAGGACAGGGGGCGAGGAATTCACCCCTCCACTTT. Protein: CASSGITPKGQGARNSPLHF.